The clone carrying this T cell receptor beta chain was picked up a small number of times. Its target is not known. The data stem from a study of T cell repertoires in cytomegalovirus infection. Turning to the study itself: Used in the study were CMV epitopes, some recently identified and HLA-C-restricted, others well-studied and HLA-B-restricted. A matching HLA type, together with CMV infection, was signaled by public TCR beta signatures. General study points: Cumulated frequencies of public TCR beta families served to identify carriers of CMV plus the relevant HLA. HLA-C-restricted TCR beta clonotypes specific for CMV led the ex vivo response.

Using its own MiXCR run on the reads, TCRdb lists one record per CDR3 protein. Among a few hundred thousand distinct CDR3 sequences, 40% were seen once, and the ten largest hold 48%. This TCR was sampled from a human donor in good health (CMV status not recorded). Some clones in this sample may be carry-over from other donors' samples. Sequences were derived from cultured PBMCs, sampled from culture after CMV antigen stimulation.

The CDR3 reads CASSLLSSGGAFGELFF. The CDR3 DNA reads TGTGCCAGCAGCTTACTCTCTAGCGGGGGAGCGTTCGGGGAGCTGTTTTTT. The rearrangement joins TRBV7-2 to TRBJ2-2; 10 bases align to TRBD2. Germline-derived CDR1 and CDR2 are SGHTA and FQGNSA. The CDR3 is made up of 17 amino acids. With 2 bases clipped from V and 7 bases from J, the junction kept 10 bases outside the gene matches.